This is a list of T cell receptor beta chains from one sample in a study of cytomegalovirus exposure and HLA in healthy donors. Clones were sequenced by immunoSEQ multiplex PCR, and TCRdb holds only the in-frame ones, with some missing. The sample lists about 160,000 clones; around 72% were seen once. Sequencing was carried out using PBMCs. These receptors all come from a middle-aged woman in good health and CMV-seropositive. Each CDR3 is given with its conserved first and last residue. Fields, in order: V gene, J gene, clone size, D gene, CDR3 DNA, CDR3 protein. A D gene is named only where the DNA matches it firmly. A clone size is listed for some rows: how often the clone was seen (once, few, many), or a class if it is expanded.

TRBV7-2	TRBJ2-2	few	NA	TGTGCCAGCAGCCCGCGCGGGGGCCGGGGGCGAACCGGGGAGCTGTTTTTT	CASSPRGGRGRTGELFF
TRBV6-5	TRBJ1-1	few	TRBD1	TGTGCCAGCGGACAGGGGAACACTGAAGCTTTCTTT	CASGQGNTEAFF
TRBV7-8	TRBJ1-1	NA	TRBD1	TGTGCCAGCAGCTTCGAGGGGGCGCGGGTCACTGAAGCTTTCTTT	CASSFEGARVTEAFF
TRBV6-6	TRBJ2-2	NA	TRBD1	TGTGCCAGCAGTTCCTCAGGGGGCACCGGGGAGCTGTTTTTT	CASSSSGGTGELFF
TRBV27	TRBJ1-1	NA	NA	TGTGCCAGCAGTTATACACGGGTCAACACTGAAGCTTTCTTT	CASSYTRVNTEAFF
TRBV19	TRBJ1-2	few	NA	TGTGCCAGTAGTATAGATTTTAGCCCTGGCGGGGGCTACACCTTC	CASSIDFSPGGGYTF
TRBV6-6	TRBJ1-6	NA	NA	TGTGCCAGCAGTTACTTCTCAGCGAATTCACCCCTCCACTTT	CASSYFSANSPLHF
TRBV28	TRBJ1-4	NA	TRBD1	TGTGCCAGCAGTCTCGGACAGGGGGCTTCCGAAAAACTGTTTTTT	CASSLGQGASEKLFF
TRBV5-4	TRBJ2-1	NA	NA	TGTGCCAGCAGCGCCGGCCACGGGACAATTGGGCAGTTCTTC	CASSAGHGTIGQFF
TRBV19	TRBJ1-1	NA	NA	TGTGCCAGTAAACCCCGCGGGTACGGCGACACTGAAGCTTTCTTT	CASKPRGYGDTEAFF
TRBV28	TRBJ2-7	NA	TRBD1	TGTGCCACCTTCACAGGGGGCGTCCCCTACGAGCAGTACTTC	CATFTGGVPYEQYF
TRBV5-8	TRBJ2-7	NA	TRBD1	TGTGCCAGCAGCAGGGACAGCAAGAACGAGCAGTACTTC	CASSRDSKNEQYF
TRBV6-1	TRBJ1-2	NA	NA	TGTGCCAGCAGTGAGATTTGGGGGGACTATGGCTACACCTTC	CASSEIWGDYGYTF
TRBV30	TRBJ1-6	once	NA	TGTGCCTGGAGTTTAACGGACTATTCACCCCTCCACTTT	CAWSLTDYSPLHF
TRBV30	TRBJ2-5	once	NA	TGTGCCTGGAGTGCATCAGTCGATGGACTGGAGTACTTC	CAWSASVDGLEYF
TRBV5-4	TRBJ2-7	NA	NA	TGTGCCAGCAGCGTCGACAGGCAAGATGCGCAGTACTTC	CASSVDRQDAQYF
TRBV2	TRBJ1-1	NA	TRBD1	TGTGCCAGCTGCGTCTCGGCGGGACAGGGACCATTAAACACTGAAGCTTTCTTT	CASCVSAGQGPLNTEAFF
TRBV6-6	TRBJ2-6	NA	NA	TGTGCCGGCGGAGGAGGCGCTGGGGCCAACGTCCTGACTTTC	CAGGGGAGANVLTF
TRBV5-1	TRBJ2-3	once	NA	TGCGCCAGCAGCGGACGGACAGCCACAGATACGCAGTATTTT	CASSGRTATDTQYF
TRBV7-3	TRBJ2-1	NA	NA	TGTGCCAGCAGCCCTAGTTTCGGCAACAATGAGCAGTTCTTC	CASSPSFGNNEQFF
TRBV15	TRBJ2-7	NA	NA	TGTGCCACCAGCAGAGGGTCACTTGAACTCTCCTACGAGCAGTACTTC	CATSRGSLELSYEQYF
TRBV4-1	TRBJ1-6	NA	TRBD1	TGCGCCAGCAGCCAATTACCGGGACAGAATAATTCACCCCTCCACTTT	CASSQLPGQNNSPLHF
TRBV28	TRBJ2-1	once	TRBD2	TGTGCCAGCAGTTTTCTAGCGGGGGGACCCACCAACAATGAGCAGTTCTTC	CASSFLAGGPTNNEQFF
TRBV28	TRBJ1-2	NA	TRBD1	TGTGCCAGCAGTTCCCTGACAGGGTACTATGGCTACACCTTC	CASSSLTGYYGYTF
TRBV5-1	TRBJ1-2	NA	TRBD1	TGCGCCAGCAGCTCATTCGACAGGGCGGACTACACCTTC	CASSSFDRADYTF
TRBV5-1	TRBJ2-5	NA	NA	TGCGCCAGCAGCTTGGCCCCAGGGCGGGGGCCAACCCAAGAGACCCAGTACTTC	CASSLAPGRGPTQETQYF
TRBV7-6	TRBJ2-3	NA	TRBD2	TGTGCCAGCAGCTCCATAGCGGGGGGGATGCAGAATACGCAGTATTTT	CASSSIAGGMQNTQYF
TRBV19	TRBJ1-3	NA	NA	TGTGCCAGTAGTTCCCCAGGCTTCTCTGGAAACACCATATATTTT	CASSSPGFSGNTIYF
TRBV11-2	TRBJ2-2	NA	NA	TGTGCCAGCAGCCAAAATATCCGGGTGGCCGGGGAGCTGTTTTTT	CASSQNIRVAGELFF
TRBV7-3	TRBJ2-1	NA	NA	TGTGCCAGCAGCTTGCTTCGTAGGGTCGACTATCATGTTTCGCAGTTCTTC	CASSLLRRVDYHVSQFF
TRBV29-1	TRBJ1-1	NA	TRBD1	TGCAGCGTAACAGGGGGAAGTGAAGCTTTCTTT	CSVTGGSEAFF
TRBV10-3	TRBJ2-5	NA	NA	TGTGCCATCAGTGAAGTTAGGGGGGGGGAAGAGACCCAGTACTTC	CAISEVRGGEETQYF
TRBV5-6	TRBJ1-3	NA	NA	TGTGCCAGCAGCGAGGAGGGGCTCGGAAACACCATATATTTT	CASSEEGLGNTIYF
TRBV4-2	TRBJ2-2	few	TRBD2	TGTGCCAGCAGGCCGGGGGGGCAGGACACCGGGGAGCTGTTTTTT	CASRPGGQDTGELFF
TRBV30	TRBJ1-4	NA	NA	TGTGCCTGGAGTTTGACGCGGGGAAAACTGTTTTTT	CAWSLTRGKLFF
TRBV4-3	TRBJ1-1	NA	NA	TGCGCCAGCAGCCAGAATCCCGAGCTCCCGAACACTGAAGCTTTCTTT	CASSQNPELPNTEAFF
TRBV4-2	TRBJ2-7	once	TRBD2	TGTGCCAGCAGCATTGGACTAGCGGGGGGGGCGGTCGCCTACGAGCAGTACTTC	CASSIGLAGGAVAYEQYF